Presented here are 5 T cell receptor beta chains from one specimen sequenced in a study of OX40 agonist ivuxolimab in advanced cancers. The protocol used for the library was the immunoSEQ multiplex PCR assay. In TCRdb, the immuneACCESS table is reduced to in-frame sequences with V and J assigned. These tables do not hold every clone; where another copy was compared, an unresolved V gene accounts for under half, and the others remain unexplained. This sample gives approximately 76,000 clones in total; roughly 88% of them show up just once. Over 4.5% of the sample lies in the top ten. Sequencing was performed on CD4+ or CD8+ T cells sorted from blood, taken in a trial of the OX40 agonist ivuxolimab. The receptors stem from an adult with an advanced solid tumor such as melanoma, head and neck, liver or kidney cancer.

This chain joins TRBV19 and TRBJ2-2; 7 bases fit TRBD2. Germline trimming cut 3 bases from V and 3 bases from J; bases unmatched to any gene: 13. The germline V gene encodes CDR1 LNHDA and CDR2 SQIVND (reference sequence). The length of the CDR3 is 18 residues. In DNA, the CDR3 is TGTGCCAGTAGTATGGGGGGGACCCATAGAAGTTACACCGGGGAGCTGTTTTTT. Amino acids: CASSMGGTHRSYTGELFF. Full variable domain (missing parts from reference TRBV19 and TRBJ2-2): DGGITQSPKYLFRKEGQNVTLSCEQNLNHDAMYWYRQDPGQGLRLIYYSQIVNDFQKGDIAEGYSVSREKKESFPLTVTSAQKNPTAFYLCASSMGGTHRSYTGELFFGEGSRLTVL.

The rearrangement uses TRBV5-1 and TRBJ1-1, with D hard to call. Trimming cost V 4 bases and J 11 bases, with 15 bases left between them. The CDR3 sequence is 12 residues long. From germline, CDR1 is SGHRS and CDR2 YFSETQ. CDR3 loop: CASSPDARSAFF. The CDR3, as DNA: TGCGCCAGCAGCCCGGACGCCAGGTCGGCTTTCTTT.

The chain is built from TRBV7-9 and TRBJ1-1; D possibly corresponds to TRBD1 (6 bases). The V end lost 3 bases, the J end lost 0 bases, and 11 bases lay between the germline ends. Germline loops: CDR1 SEHNR, CDR2 FQNEAQ (reference sequence). The CDR3 loop spans 15 amino acids. As DNA, the CDR3 is TGTGCCAGCAGCTTCCGGGACAACATGAACACTGAAGCTTTCTTT. Translation gives CASSFRDNMNTEAFF.

CDR3 in DNA: TGTGCCAGCTTGGGGCAGGGGGCTGGAGATACGCAGTATTTT. It is translated as CASLGQGAGDTQYF. The chain employs TRBV19 and TRBJ2-3, with TRBD1 matching over 8 bases. V was pared by 9 bases and J by 5 bases, with 10 bases of the junction left unmatched. CDR1 is LNHDA and CDR2 is SQIVND in the germline V gene (reference sequence). CDR3 length: 14 amino acids.

V gene TRBV2 combines with J gene TRBJ1-1, with unresolved D. Trimming removed 5 bases from V and 2 bases from J, with 15 bases in between. The germline V gene has CDR1 SNHLY and CDR2 FYNNEI. The CDR3 has 15 residues. The CDR3: CASSPTRRVNTEAFF. The CDR3, as DNA: TGTGCCAGCAGTCCTACACGAAGGGTAAACACTGAAGCTTTCTTT.